These 5 T cell receptor beta chains were all obtained from the same sample, sequenced in a study of glioma-infiltrating T cells. Amplification of TCR alpha and beta CDR3 regions from RNA used iRepertoire nested multiplex PCR. MiXCR, applied by TCRdb to the multiplex PCR reads, yields one record per CDR3 protein. The repertoire holds approximately 90,000 distinct CDR3 sequences, about 25% seen once, with approximately 6.7% in the top ten. Source material: glioma tissue, nonneoplastic brain tissue, or PBMCs (not recorded which). The receptors come from a human donor with low-grade glioma or glioblastoma, undergoing nonglioma brain surgery, or in good health (not recorded which).

Many counts were recorded for this clonotype. This chain connects TRBV29-1 to TRBJ2-7; D possibly corresponds to TRBD2 (7 bases). CDR1 and CDR2 from the germline V gene are SQVTM and ANQGSEA. The V and J ends lost 5 bases and 7 bases respectively, with 18 bases between them. The CDR3 length is 13 residues. CDR3 bases: TGCAGCGTTTTATTGGGAGGGGGGAGAGAGCAGTACTTC. This sequence encodes CSVLLGGGREQYF.

Many counts were recorded for this clonotype. The chain carries TRBV20-1 and TRBJ1-1; D is possibly TRBD1 (6 bases). Trimming took 6 bases from V and 4 from J, leaving 18 bases between them. The CDR3 extends over 14 amino acids. Germline CDR1 reads DFQATT; CDR2 reads SNEGSKA (reference sequence). CDR3 sequence: CSALALVGGTEAFF. CDR3 DNA: TGCAGTGCCTTAGCGCTTGTAGGGGGCACTGAAGCTTTCTTT.

As for this clonotype: Compared with germline, one end of the junction differs, possibly owing to a read error. The chain employs TRBV6-2 or TRBV6-3 and TRBJ1-1; the D is unclear. The CDR3 has 16 amino acids. Germline assignment: CDR1 MNHEY and CDR2 SVGEGT. CDR3 sequence (DNA): TGTGCCAGCAGTTACTCGGCTGGGAGGTTGAACACTGAATCTTTCTTT. Translating gives CASSYSAGRLNTESFF.

Many counts were recorded for this clonotype. This chain joins TRBV12-3 or TRBV12-4 and TRBJ1-1, with 8 bases aligning to TRBD1. CDR3 length equals 14 residues. The V and J ends lost 5 bases and 6 bases, in that order; junction bases with no gene match: 8. The CDR3 DNA follows: TGTGCCAGCAGTCGCGGACAGGGAAGGGCTGAAGCTTTCTTT. Protein product: CASSRGQGRAEAFF.

This clonotype came up a few times. This chain joins TRBV20-1 and TRBJ2-5, with D hard to call. The length of the CDR3 is 12 residues. Trimming cost V 6 bases and J 5 bases, with 13 bases left between them. Germline CDR1 DFQATT, CDR2 SNEGSKA (reference sequence). CDR3 loop: CSAKNLPETQYF. The CDR3 DNA is TGCAGTGCCAAAAACTTACCCGAGACCCAGTACTTC.